This T cell receptor (beta chain) was recovered during a study of T cell responses to AZD1222 COVID-19 vaccine. Produced via immunoSEQ multiplex PCR; TCRdb's table is partial and in-frame only. The table lists approximately 100,000 clones, approximately 85% of them singletons. After removal of 0 bases from V and 5 bases from J, the junction contained 12 bases not matched to a gene. Germline assignment: CDR1 ENHRY and CDR2 SYGVKD. The CDR3 has 18 residues. The receptor was isolated from an adult in good health. The V gene is TRBV10-3, the J gene TRBJ1-4; 7 positions agree with TRBD1. Sequencing was performed on peripheral blood, taken on day 0 of MenACWY control vaccination. CDR3 DNA: TGTGCCATCAGTGAGTCGCTGGCAGGGGGGGAGAAAAATGAAAAACTGTTTTTT. Amino acids: CAISESLAGGEKNEKLFF.